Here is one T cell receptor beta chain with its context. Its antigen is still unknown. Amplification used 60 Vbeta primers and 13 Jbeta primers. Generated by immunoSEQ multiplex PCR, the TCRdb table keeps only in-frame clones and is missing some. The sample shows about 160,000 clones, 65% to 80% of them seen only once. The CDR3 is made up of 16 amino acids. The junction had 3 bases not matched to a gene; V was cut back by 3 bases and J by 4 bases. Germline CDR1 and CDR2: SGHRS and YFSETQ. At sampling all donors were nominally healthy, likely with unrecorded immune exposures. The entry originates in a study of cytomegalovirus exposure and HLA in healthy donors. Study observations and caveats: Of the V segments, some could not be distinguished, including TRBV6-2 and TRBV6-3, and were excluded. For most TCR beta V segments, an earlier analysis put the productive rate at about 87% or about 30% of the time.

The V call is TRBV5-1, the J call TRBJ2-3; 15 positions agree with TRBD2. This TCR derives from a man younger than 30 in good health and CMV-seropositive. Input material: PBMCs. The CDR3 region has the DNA TGCGCCAGCAGCTGGACTAGCGGGAGGGGGCCAGATACGCAGTATTTT. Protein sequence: CASSWTSGRGPDTQYF.